This TCR beta chain emerged from a study of control samples from healthy donors and cancer patients. The CDR3 has 14 residues. Germline V gene sequence: CDR1 MNHEY, CDR2 SVGAGI. Trimming removed 6 bases from V and 3 bases from J; junction bases left unmatched: 8. Sequencing used immunoSEQ multiplex PCR; TCRdb keeps in-frame clones, though not all of them. The table has roughly 70,000 clones, approximately 87% seen once. The sequencing input was blood. The origin of this receptor is a man in his forties or fifties in good health. This chain links TRBV6-5 with TRBJ2-7; TRBD2 agrees at 7 bases. The CDR3 region has the DNA TGTGCCAGCAGACTGGGACTACGAATCTACGAGCAGTACTTC. Translation gives CASRLGLRIYEQYF.